Listed below are T cell receptor beta chains from one sample, sequenced in a study of CD8+CD57+ T cells in acquired aplastic anemia. TCRdb called the reads again in MiXCR, with one record for every CDR3 protein. The sample has approximately 70,000 distinct CDR3 sequences; 55% are singletons. Sequenced material: sorted CD4+, CD8+, or CD8+CD57+ T cells (not recorded which) from PBMCs. The receptors stem from a human donor in good health, serving as a control. The CDR3 runs from the conserved cysteine through the conserved F or W. Each record gives: clone size, D gene, V gene, J gene, CDR3 protein, CDR3 DNA. The D gene is left open where the match is weak. Clone size is given for some rows only: seen once, a few or many times, or a class if the clone is expanded.

NA	NA	TRBV5-1	TRBJ1-6	CASSLHGGSPLHF	TGCGCCAGCAGCTTACATGGAGGGTCACCCCTCCACTTT
NA	TRBD2	TRBV10-3	TRBJ2-5	CAISEGTSGGETQYF	TGTGCCATCAGTGAGGGGACTAGCGGGGGAGAGACCCAGTACTTC
many	TRBD1	TRBV6-1	TRBJ1-1	CASSALGQGAHTEAFF	TGTGCCAGCAGTGCCCTAGGACAGGGAGCCCACACTGAAGCTTTCTTT
few	NA	TRBV18	TRBJ1-1	CASPQDQNQNTEAFF	TGTGCCAGCCCACAAGACCAGAACCAGAACACTGAAGCTTTCTTT
many	NA	TRBV20-1	TRBJ1-2	CSARKHDGYTF	TGCAGTGCTAGAAAGCACGATGGCTACACCTTC
NA	TRBD2	TRBV20-1	TRBJ2-3	CSARDLGLAVQGTQYF	TGCAGTGCTAGAGATCTGGGACTAGCGGTCCAGGGTACGCAGTATTTT
NA	TRBD2	TRBV5-1	TRBJ2-7	CASSCAGTNPYEQYF	TGCGCCAGCAGCTGCGCCGGGACTAACCCCTACGAGCAGTACTTC
many	TRBD2	TRBV20-1	TRBJ2-7	CSAQPASGRYEQYF	TGCAGTGCGCAGCCCGCTAGCGGGAGATACGAGCAGTACTTC
NA	NA	TRBV10-3	TRBJ1-1	CAIMGPGEGAFF	TGTGCCATCATGGGTCCTGGGGAAGGAGCTTTCTTT
NA	NA	TRBV24-1	TRBJ2-7	CATSDTGRSYEQYF	TGTGCCACCAGTGATACAGGGAGATCCTACGAGCAGTACTTC
NA	TRBD1	TRBV19	TRBJ2-2	CASSRGQGAGELFF	TGTGCCAGTAGTCGGGGACAGGGGGCCGGGGAGCTGTTTTTT
NA	NA	TRBV19	TRBJ1-1	CASSTDGLNTEAFF	TGTGCCAGTAGTACTGACGGATTGAACACTGAAGCTTTCTTT
NA	TRBD2	TRBV9	TRBJ2-1	CASSADGSGGAEQFF	TGTGCCAGCAGCGCCGACGGATCCGGGGGGGCTGAGCAGTTCTTC
NA	NA	TRBV10-1	TRBJ2-1	CASSELSYNEQFF	TGCGCCAGCAGTGAACTCTCCTACAATGAGCAGTTCTTC
NA	NA	TRBV19	TRBJ2-7	CASSTSVAYEQYF	TGTGCCAGTAGTACCTCAGTCGCCTACGAGCAGTACTTC
NA	TRBD1	TRBV7-9	TRBJ2-2	CASSSGQAGELFF	TGTGCCAGCAGCTCGGGACAGGCCGGGGAGCTGTTTTTT
NA	NA	TRBV29-1	TRBJ2-7	CSVEGTEKQYF	TGCAGCGTTGAAGGGACGGAAAAGCAGTACTTC
many	TRBD1	TRBV11-2	TRBJ1-1	CASSRRTGTNSEAFF	TGTGCTAGCAGCCGACGGACAGGGACGAATTCTGAAGCTTTCTTT
many	TRBD1	TRBV7-9	TRBJ1-1	CASSAGQGLEAFF	TGTGCCAGCAGCGCAGGACAGGGGCTGGAAGCTTTCTTT
medium-sized	TRBD2	TRBV10-3	TRBJ2-7	CASQRTSGSYEQYF	TGTGCCAGCCAGAGGACTAGCGGCTCCTACGAGCAGTACTTC
NA	TRBD2	TRBV9	TRBJ2-1	CASSVVPLAGATSKNEQFF	TGTGCCAGCAGCGTAGTTCCCCTAGCGGGAGCAACGTCAAAAAATGAGCAGTTCTTC
NA	TRBD2	TRBV5-4	TRBJ2-3	CASSNPRGSDTQYF	TGTGCCAGCAGCAACCCGCGGGGGTCAGATACGCAGTATTTT
NA	NA	TRBV10-3	TRBJ1-3	CAISESRGGNTIYF	TGTGCCATCAGTGAGTCCCGCGGGGGAAACACCATATATTTT
NA	TRBD1	TRBV12-3/TRBV12-4	TRBJ2-5	CASSLVDRGLETQYF	TGTGCCAGCAGTTTAGTCGACAGGGGGCTGGAGACCCAGTACTTC
NA	TRBD1	TRBV19	TRBJ2-6	CASRKGAVGANVLTF	TGTGCCAGTAGAAAGGGGGCTGTTGGGGCCAACGTCCTGACTTTC
NA	NA	TRBV25-1	TRBJ2-5	CATAGHEETQYF	TGTGCCACCGCGGGACACGAAGAGACCCAGTACTTC
NA	NA	TRBV7-2	TRBJ2-7	CASRGEGYEQYF	TGTGCCAGCAGGGGCGAAGGCTACGAGCAGTACTTC
NA	TRBD1	TRBV18	TRBJ2-4	CASSLTGTVKNIQYF	TGTGCCAGCTCACTAACCGGGACAGTTAAAAACATTCAGTACTTC
medium-sized	TRBD1	TRBV7-3	TRBJ2-7	CASSSTGGYEQYF	TGTGCCAGCAGCTCGACAGGGGGATACGAGCAGTACTTC
NA	TRBD1	TRBV20-1	TRBJ1-6	CRASYRGSNSPLHF	TGCAGGGCATCCTACAGGGGAAGCAATTCACCCCTCCACTTT
NA	NA	TRBV7-2	TRBJ2-7	CASSTPRSYEQYF	TGTGCCAGCAGCACACCTCGATCCTACGAGCAGTACTTC
NA	TRBD1	TRBV5-1	TRBJ2-7	CASSLYTGGYYEQYF	TGCGCCAGCAGCTTGTATACAGGGGGCTACTACGAGCAGTACTTC
NA	TRBD2	TRBV19	TRBJ2-1	CASSSRTSGRLRDEQFF	TGTGCCAGTAGTTCCCGGACTAGCGGGAGGCTACGGGATGAGCAGTTCTTC
NA	NA	TRBV9	TRBJ1-2	CASSVDGTSISGYTF	TGTGCCAGCAGCGTAGATGGGACATCAATTTCTGGCTACACCTTC
NA	NA	TRBV2	TRBJ1-1	CASSDDRSANTEAFF	TGTGCCAGCAGTGACGATCGGTCAGCCAACACTGAAGCTTTCTTT
once	NA	TRBV29-1	TRBJ2-3	CSVVWGSTDTQYF	TGCAGCGTAGTGTGGGGCAGCACAGATACGCAGTATTTT
NA	NA	TRBV7-9	TRBJ1-2	CASSPRGYNYGYTF	TGCGCCAGTAGCCCCAGGGGCTATAACTATGGCTACACCTTC
few	NA	TRBV24-1	TRBJ2-1	CATSDGLSNEQFF	TGTGCCACCAGTGACGGGCTGTCTAATGAGCAGTTCTTC
NA	NA	TRBV20-1	TRBJ2-7	CSARDVGTSYEQYF	TGCAGTGCTAGAGATGTAGGTACTTCCTACGAGCAGTACTTC
many	NA	TRBV7-3	TRBJ2-5	CASSLAGINGETQYF	TGTGCCAGCAGCTTAGCCGGGATAAACGGGGAGACCCAGTACTTC
NA	TRBD1	TRBV2	TRBJ2-7	CASSPDRGLREQYF	TGTGCCAGCAGCCCCGACAGGGGGCTACGAGAGCAGTACTTC
medium-sized	TRBD2	TRBV29-1	TRBJ2-5	CSVEIQRGKETQYF	TGCAGCGTTGAAATCCAGCGGGGGAAAGAGACCCAGTACTTC
once	NA	TRBV25-1	TRBJ2-1	CASRGDRGWGNTEAFFGQGEFF	NA
many	TRBD1	TRBV12-3/TRBV12-4	TRBJ1-5	CASSLRDSQNQPQHF	TGTGCCAGCAGTTTAAGGGACAGCCAAAATCAGCCCCAGCATTTT
few	NA	TRBV19	TRBJ1-2	CATNPVDSSYGYTF	TGTGCCACAAACCCCGTGGACAGTAGCTATGGCTACACCTTC
NA	NA	TRBV15	TRBJ1-2	CATSRDLQAYGYTF	TGTGCCACCAGCAGAGATCTACAGGCCTATGGCTACACCTTC
many	NA	TRBV5-1	TRBJ2-1	CASSRYNDRSGSYNEQFF	TGCGCCAGCAGCCGATACAACGACAGGAGTGGCTCCTACAATGAGCAGTTCTTC